One and the same sample provided the 16 T cell receptor beta chains below, sequenced in a study of cytomegalovirus exposure and HLA in healthy donors. Vbeta (60) and Jbeta (13) primers were used in the PCR. Repertoires were generated with immunoSEQ multiplex PCR, while TCRdb's copy carries only in-frame clones and drops some. The repertoire holds over 150,000 clones, with about 90% as singletons. The sequenced material came from PBMCs. These receptor sequences come from a girl under three years old in good health and CMV-seronegative.

As to this clone: Other DNA sequences in this sample translate to the same CDR3. The chain recombines TRBV6-5 with TRBJ1-3; possible D gene TRBD1, 6 bases. V shed 7 bases and J shed 2 bases, with 12 bases lying between them. CDR1 is MNHEY and CDR2 is SVGAGI in the germline V gene. CDR3 length equals 14 residues. CDR3 bases: TGTGCCAGCACCTCCGCAGGGGCTGGAAACACCATATATTTT. Protein: CASTSAGAGNTIYF.

The chain couples TRBV10-3 to TRBJ2-5; D remains unclear. From germline, CDR1 is ENHRY and CDR2 SYGVKD. Trimming took 0 bases from V and 1 from J, leaving 6 bases between them. This CDR3 is built from 14 residues. The CDR3 DNA reads as TGTGCCATCAGTGAGTCGAGAACCCAAGAGACCCAGTACTTC. This gives the protein CAISESRTQETQYF.

This clone occurred once. The rearrangement uses TRBV10-3 and TRBJ1-1; TRBD1 agrees at 8 bases. V dropped 4 bases and J dropped 11; count of bases not matched to a gene: 12. This CDR3 contains 14 residues. Germline CDR1 reads ENHRY; CDR2 reads SYGVKD. The CDR3 coding sequence is TGTGCCATCAGTGGCCCTAGCAGGGGGCAGGAGGCTTTCTTT. Translated: CAISGPSRGQEAFF.

The J gene is TRBJ2-3, the V gene TRBV9, with 10 bases aligning to TRBD2. Per germline, CDR1 SGDLS and CDR2 YYNGEE. This CDR3 contains 15 residues. Unmatched junction bases numbered 6, after V lost 2 bases and J lost 6 bases. CDR3 coding DNA: TGTGCCAGCAGCGTTCTGACTAGCGGGCAGGATACGCAGTATTTT. Protein sequence: CASSVLTSGQDTQYF. The variable domain in full, with the rest retrieved from reference TRBV9 and TRBJ2-3, is DSGVTQTPKHLITATGQRVTLRCSPRSGDLSVYWYQQSLDQGLQFLIQYYNGEERAKGNILERFSAQQFPDLHSELNLSSLELGDSALYFCASSVLTSGQDTQYFGPGTRLTVL.

The chain recombines TRBV6-6 with TRBJ2-2, with D tentatively TRBD2 (6 bases). The CDR3 spans 15 residues. V shed 7 bases and J shed 8 bases, with 20 bases lying between them. CDR1 is MNHNY and CDR2 is SVGAGI in the germline V gene (reference sequence). The CDR3 DNA reads as TGTGCCAGCACGGGTGGGGGGTTCCTTAAGGGGGAGCTGTTTTTT. Translating gives CASTGGGFLKGELFF.

The rearrangement joins TRBV5-1 to TRBJ2-1; D might be TRBD1 (5 bases). V was clipped by 6 bases and J by 0 bases, with 16 bases between them. CDR1 and CDR2 (germline): SGHRS, YFSETQ. The CDR3 runs 16 residues. The chain's CDR3 is CASNLGARNSYNEQFF. CDR3 nucleotides: TGCGCCAGCAATTTAGGGGCGCGGAACTCCTACAATGAGCAGTTCTTC.

This chain uses TRBV7-3 with TRBJ2-7, with TRBD1 identical over 9 bases. The V gene end was trimmed by 5 bases and the J gene end by 5 bases; junction bases not matched to a gene: 10. The germline V gene encodes CDR1 SGHTA and CDR2 FQGTGA. The CDR3 extends over 15 amino acids. As DNA, the CDR3 is TGTGCCAGCAGCCTAAATCCCGGGACAGGGAACGAGCAGTACTTC. It translates to CASSLNPGTGNEQYF.

CDR3 in amino acids: CASSHLRGHTGELFF. DNA of the CDR3: TGTGCCAGCAGCCACCTCAGGGGGCACACCGGGGAGCTGTTTTTT. The V and J genes are TRBV14 and TRBJ2-2; 8 nucleotides match TRBD1. Germline values: CDR1 SGHDN, CDR2 FVKESK. This CDR3 has 15 residues. The V and J ends lost 3 bases and 3 bases, in that order; junction bases with no gene match: 3. The full variable domain, completed using reference TRBV14 and TRBJ2-2, is EAGVTQFPSHSVIEKGQTVTLRCDPISGHDNLYWYRRVMGKEIKFLLHFVKESKQDESGMPNNRFLAERTGGTYSTLKVQPAELEDSGVYFCASSHLRGHTGELFFGEGSRLTVL.

This clone appeared a single time. The chain joins TRBV2 to TRBJ1-5; a possible D gene is TRBD1 (5 bases). Germline CDR1 is SNHLY and CDR2 is FYNNEI. Trimming stripped 6 bases from V and 3 bases from J, with 12 bases between. This CDR3 region has 14 residues. As DNA, the CDR3 is TGTGCCAGCAGCGGTGGGACTCCCAATCAGCCCCAGCATTTT. Protein product: CASSGGTPNQPQHF.

The chain is built from TRBV4-3 and TRBJ2-1; D gene ambiguous. V lost 1 base and J lost 0, with 7 bases in between. The CDR3 is made up of 15 amino acids. Germline loops: CDR1 LGHNA, CDR2 YSLEER. The CDR3 sequence: CASSQGSGSYNEQFF. In DNA, the CDR3 is TGCGCCAGCAGCCAAGGGTCGGGCTCCTACAATGAGCAGTTCTTC.

The V call is TRBV5-6, the J call TRBJ2-7; 9 nucleotides align to TRBD1. Trimming removed 0 bases from V and 6 bases from J; junction bases left unmatched: 4. Looked up from germline, CDR1 is SGHDT and CDR2 is YYEEEE. The CDR3 is made up of 14 amino acids. The CDR3 nucleotides are TGTGCCAGCAGCTTGGCACAGGGGGCGTGCGAGCAGTACTTC. It is translated as CASSLAQGACEQYF.

This clone was counted once. This chain uses TRBV27 with TRBJ1-1; 8 bases are shared with TRBD1. Germline CDR1 MNHEY, CDR2 SMNVEV (reference sequence). The CDR3 runs 15 residues. Trimming at V came to 5 bases and at J to 7 bases, leaving 12 bases not matched to a gene. This CDR3 reads CASSPPRTGSFEAFF. The CDR3 DNA sequence: TGTGCCAGCAGTCCCCCGCGGACAGGGAGCTTTGAAGCTTTCTTT.

The chain couples TRBV6-5 to TRBJ1-6; TRBD1 might be the D (6 bases). From germline, CDR1 is MNHEY and CDR2 SVGAGI. The V end lost 5 bases, the J end lost 7 bases, and 9 bases lay between the germline ends. The CDR3 is made up of 13 amino acids. The CDR3 sequence is CASSRGQNSPLHF. The CDR3 DNA sequence: TGTGCCAGCAGTCGAGGACAGAATTCACCCCTCCACTTT.

In nucleotides, the CDR3 is TGTGCCACCAGCAGAGATCGGACTGAATACGAGCAGTACTTC. This codes for CATSRDRTEYEQYF. The chain joins TRBV15 to TRBJ2-7; possibly TRBD2 for D (5 bases). The CDR3 runs to 14 residues. Germline V lookup: CDR1 LNHNV, CDR2 YYDKDF (reference sequence). Trimming pared 0 bases from V and 4 bases from J, leaving 10 bases between.

This chain joins TRBV9 and TRBJ1-6; D is perhaps TRBD1 (6 bases). The CDR3 consists of 15 residues. The V and J ends lost 4 bases and 8 bases respectively, with 16 bases between them. Germline V lookup: CDR1 SGDLS, CDR2 YYNGEE. DNA of the CDR3: TGTGCCAGCAGCACTATGGGGGACACATATTCACCCCTCCACTTT. This sequence encodes CASSTMGDTYSPLHF.

The chain employs TRBV6-1 and TRBJ1-6; 10 nucleotides match TRBD1. The junction had 13 bases not matched to a gene; V was cut back by 3 bases and J by 5 bases. The CDR3 is 19 residues long. CDR1 is MNHNS and CDR2 is SASEGT in the germline V gene. CDR3 in amino acids: CASSDPHDRGLRNNSPLHF. The CDR3 DNA follows: TGTGCCAGCAGTGATCCTCACGACAGGGGGCTGCGGAATAATTCACCCCTCCACTTT.